This T cell receptor beta chain is from a study of blood T cell repertoires in COVID-19. Looking at the study overall: COVID-19 samples, acute and convalescent, were from the United States, Italy and Spain. PBMCs, B-cell-depleted T cells, or T cells were the source of the cDNA or gDNA that made up the material.

Trimming took off 2 bases at V and 1 base at J, with 13 bases between the two ends. The CDR3 consists of 16 residues. Germline-derived CDR1 and CDR2 are MDHEN and SYDVKM. Clones were read by immunoSEQ multiplex PCR, and TCRdb kept only the in-frame ones, dropping some. The table shows tens of thousands of clones, with about 87% occurring only once. This chain uses TRBV28 with TRBJ2-3; D perhaps matches TRBD2 (6 bases). The source of this sequence is a human donor with active COVID-19. The donor label of this sample is uncertain. The sequencing sample was made of peripheral blood. The CDR3 protein is CASSLIPGEGTDTQYF. The CDR3 nucleotides are TGTGCCAGCAGTTTAATTCCGGGGGAGGGCACAGATACGCAGTATTTT.